This T cell receptor (beta chain) was recorded in a study of blood T cell repertoires in COVID-19. Turning to the study itself: Both acute and convalescent COVID-19 samples were obtained from the United States, Italy and Spain.

Germline V gene data show CDR1 as MNHEY and CDR2 as SMNVEV (reference sequence). The CDR3 runs to 14 residues. After removal of 3 bases from V and 4 bases from J, the junction contained 4 bases not matched to a gene. How the authors handled the data: Estimated nucleated cell counts came from reference gene primer amplification. Here immunoSEQ multiplex PCR was the method, and the copy in TCRdb shows in-frame clones only, minus some. That table gives V, J and clone size, and the DNA gave D and trimming. Of roughly 250,000 clones in the sample, roughly 88% were seen once. Cohorts were assigned according to the clinical history that participants reported. Recovery meant two consecutive negative NP/OP PCR tests, professional clearance, or resolved symptoms.

Material for sequencing was PBMCs or T cells enriched from blood (not recorded which). The chain links TRBV27 to TRBJ1-2; TRBD1 aligns across 8 bases. This receptor was taken from a woman younger than 45 who had recovered from COVID-19. CDR3 DNA sequence: TGTGCCAGCAGTTTCTCGGACAGGGTCTATGGCTACACCTTC. As protein: CASSFSDRVYGYTF.